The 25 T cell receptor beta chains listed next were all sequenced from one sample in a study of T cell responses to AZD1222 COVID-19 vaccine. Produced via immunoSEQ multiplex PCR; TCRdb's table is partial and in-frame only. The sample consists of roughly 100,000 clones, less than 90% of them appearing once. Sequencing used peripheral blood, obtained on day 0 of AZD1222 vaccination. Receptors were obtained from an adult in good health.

This CDR3 is CASSQVRTSGIYNEQFF. DNA of the CDR3: TGTGCCAGCTCCCAAGTGAGGACTAGCGGGATCTACAATGAGCAGTTCTTC. The genes are TRBV18 and TRBJ2-1, with 12 bases lining up with TRBD2. Germline loops: CDR1 KGHSH, CDR2 LQKENI. With 6 bases clipped from V and 3 bases from J, the junction kept 9 bases outside the gene matches. CDR3 length: 17 amino acids.

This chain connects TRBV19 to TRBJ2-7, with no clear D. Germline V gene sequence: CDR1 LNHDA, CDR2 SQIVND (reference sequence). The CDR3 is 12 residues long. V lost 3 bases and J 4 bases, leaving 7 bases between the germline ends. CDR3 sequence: CASSIRAYEQYF. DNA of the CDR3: TGTGCCAGTAGTATTCGCGCTTACGAGCAGTACTTC.

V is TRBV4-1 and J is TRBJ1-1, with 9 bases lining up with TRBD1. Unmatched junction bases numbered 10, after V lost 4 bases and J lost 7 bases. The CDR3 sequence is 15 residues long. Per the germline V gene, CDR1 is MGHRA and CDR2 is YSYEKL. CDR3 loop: CASSRQTGQGGEAFF. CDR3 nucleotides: TGCGCCAGCAGCCGTCAAACGGGACAGGGAGGTGAAGCTTTCTTT.

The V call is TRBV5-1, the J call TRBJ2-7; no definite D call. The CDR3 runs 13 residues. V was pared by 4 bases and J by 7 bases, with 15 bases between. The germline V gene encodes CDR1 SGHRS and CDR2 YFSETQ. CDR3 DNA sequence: TGCGCCAGCAGCCCAATCCTGGTGGAAGAGCAGTACTTC. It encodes CASSPILVEEQYF.

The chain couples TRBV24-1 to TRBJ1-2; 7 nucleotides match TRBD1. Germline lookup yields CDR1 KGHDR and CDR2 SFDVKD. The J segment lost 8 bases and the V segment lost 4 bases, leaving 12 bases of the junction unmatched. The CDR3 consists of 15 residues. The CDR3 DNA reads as TGTGCCACCAGTGACAAAACAGGGGCCCTACGGGGCTACACCTTC. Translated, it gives CATSDKTGALRGYTF.

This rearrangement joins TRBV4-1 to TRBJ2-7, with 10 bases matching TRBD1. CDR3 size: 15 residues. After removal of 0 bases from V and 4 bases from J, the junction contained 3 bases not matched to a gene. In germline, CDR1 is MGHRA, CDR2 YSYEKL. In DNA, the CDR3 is TGCGCCAGCAGCCAAGAGGGGACAGGGGCATACGAGCAGTACTTC. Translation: CASSQEGTGAYEQYF.

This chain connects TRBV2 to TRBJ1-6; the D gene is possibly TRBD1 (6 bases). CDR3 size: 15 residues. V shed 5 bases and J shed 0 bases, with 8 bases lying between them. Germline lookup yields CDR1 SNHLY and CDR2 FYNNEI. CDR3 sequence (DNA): TGTGCCAGCAGTCGGACAGACTCCTATAATTCACCCCTCCACTTT. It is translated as CASSRTDSYNSPLHF.

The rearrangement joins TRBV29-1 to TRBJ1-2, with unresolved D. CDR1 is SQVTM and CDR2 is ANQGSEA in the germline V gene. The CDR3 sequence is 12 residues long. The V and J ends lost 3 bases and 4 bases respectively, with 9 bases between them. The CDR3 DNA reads TGCAGCGTTGAGAGGAGATTCTATGGCTACACCTTC. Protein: CSVERRFYGYTF.

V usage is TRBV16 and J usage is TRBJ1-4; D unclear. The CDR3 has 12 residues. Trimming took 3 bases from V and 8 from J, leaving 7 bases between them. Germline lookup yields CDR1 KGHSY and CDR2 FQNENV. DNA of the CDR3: TGTGCCAGCAGCCATGGGGTCGAAAAACTGTTTTTT. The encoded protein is CASSHGVEKLFF. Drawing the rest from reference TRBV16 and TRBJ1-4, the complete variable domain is GEEVAQTPKHLVRGEGQKAKLYCAPIKGHSYVFWYQQVLKNEFKFLISFQNENVFDETGMPKERFSAKCLPNSPCSLEIQATKLEDSAVYFCASSHGVEKLFFGSGTQLSVL.

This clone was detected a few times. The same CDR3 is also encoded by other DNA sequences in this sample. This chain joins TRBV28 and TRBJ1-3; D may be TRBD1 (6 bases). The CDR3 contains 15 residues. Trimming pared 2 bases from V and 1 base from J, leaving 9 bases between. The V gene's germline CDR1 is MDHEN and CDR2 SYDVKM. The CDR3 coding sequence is TGTGCCAGCAGTTTACCAACAGGGTCTGGAAACACCATATATTTT. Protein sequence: CASSLPTGSGNTIYF.

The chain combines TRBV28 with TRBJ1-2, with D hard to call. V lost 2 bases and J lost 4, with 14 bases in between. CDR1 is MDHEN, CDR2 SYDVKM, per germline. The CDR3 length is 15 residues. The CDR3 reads CASSLSPSGRYGYTF. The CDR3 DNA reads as TGTGCCAGCAGTTTAAGCCCCTCAGGCCGCTATGGCTACACCTTC.

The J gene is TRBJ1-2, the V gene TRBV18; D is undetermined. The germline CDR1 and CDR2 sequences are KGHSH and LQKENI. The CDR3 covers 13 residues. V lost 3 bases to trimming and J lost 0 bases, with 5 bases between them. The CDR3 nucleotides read TGTGCCAGCTCACCCGAATCTAACTATGGCTACACCTTC. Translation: CASSPESNYGYTF.

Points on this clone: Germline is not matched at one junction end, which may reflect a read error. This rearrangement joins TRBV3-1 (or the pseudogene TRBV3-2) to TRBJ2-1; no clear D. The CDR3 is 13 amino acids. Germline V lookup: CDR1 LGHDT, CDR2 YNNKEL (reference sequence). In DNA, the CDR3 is TGTGCCAGTAGCCCGAGCTATTACAATGAGCAGTTCTTC. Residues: CASSPSYYNEQFF.

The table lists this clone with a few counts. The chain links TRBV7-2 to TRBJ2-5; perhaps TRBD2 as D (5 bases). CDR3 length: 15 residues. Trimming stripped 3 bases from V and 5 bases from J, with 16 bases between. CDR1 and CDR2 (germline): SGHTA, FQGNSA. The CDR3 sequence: CASSFGVPSWETQYF. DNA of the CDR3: TGTGCCAGCAGCTTCGGGGTCCCTAGCTGGGAGACCCAGTACTTC.

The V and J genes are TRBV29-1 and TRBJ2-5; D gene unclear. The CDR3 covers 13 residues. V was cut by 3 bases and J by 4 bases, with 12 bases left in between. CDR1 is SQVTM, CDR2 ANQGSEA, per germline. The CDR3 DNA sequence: TGCAGCGTTGATTCTCTAAGGTTAGAGACCCAGTACTTC. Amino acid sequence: CSVDSLRLETQYF. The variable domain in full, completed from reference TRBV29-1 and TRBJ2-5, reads SAVISQKPSRDICQRGTSLTIQCQVDSQVTMMFWYRQQPGQSLTLIATANQGSEATYESGFVIDKFPISRPNLTFSTLTVSNMSPEDSSIYLCSVDSLRLETQYFGPGTRLLVL.

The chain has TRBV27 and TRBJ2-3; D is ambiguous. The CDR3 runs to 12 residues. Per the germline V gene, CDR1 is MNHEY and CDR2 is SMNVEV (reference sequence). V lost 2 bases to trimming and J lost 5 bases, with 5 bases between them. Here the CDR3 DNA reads TGTGCCAGCAGTTTACCCCAAGATACGCAGTATTTT. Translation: CASSLPQDTQYF.

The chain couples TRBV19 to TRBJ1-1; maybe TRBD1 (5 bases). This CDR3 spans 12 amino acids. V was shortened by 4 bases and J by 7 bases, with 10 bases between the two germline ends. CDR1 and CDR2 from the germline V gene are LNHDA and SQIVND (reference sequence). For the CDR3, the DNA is TGTGCCAGTAGTACCGGGACCAGTGAAGCTTTCTTT. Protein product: CASSTGTSEAFF.

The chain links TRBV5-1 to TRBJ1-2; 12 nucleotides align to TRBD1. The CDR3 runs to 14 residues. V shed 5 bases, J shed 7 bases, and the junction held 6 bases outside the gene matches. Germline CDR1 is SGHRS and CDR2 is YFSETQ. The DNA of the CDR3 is TGCGCCAGCAGTCCCGGGACAGGGGGCGTTGGCTACACCTTC. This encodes CASSPGTGGVGYTF.

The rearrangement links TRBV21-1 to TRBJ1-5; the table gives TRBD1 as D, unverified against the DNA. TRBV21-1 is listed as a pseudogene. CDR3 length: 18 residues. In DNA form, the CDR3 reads TGTGCCAGCAGGGTCAGGGTTCGACAGGGTTTATCCAATCAGCCCCAGCATTTT. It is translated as CASRVRVRQGLSNQPQHF.

Here the CDR3 DNA reads TGTGCCAGCAGCTTATTACAGGGGGGTATTTTTCTCCACCCCACCTCTGAAGCTTTCTTT. Translation gives CASSLLQGGIFLHPTSEAFF. The chain has TRBV11-3 and TRBJ1-1, with 8 positions matching TRBD1. Trimming at V came to 2 bases and at J to 6 bases, leaving 23 bases not matched to a gene. The germline V gene encodes CDR1 SGHNT and CDR2 YENEEA. This CDR3 region has 20 residues.

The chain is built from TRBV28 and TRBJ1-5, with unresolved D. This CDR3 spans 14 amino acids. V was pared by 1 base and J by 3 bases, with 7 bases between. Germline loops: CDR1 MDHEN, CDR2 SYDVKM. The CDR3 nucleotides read TGTGCCAGCAGTTTATCCGGCACCAATCAGCCCCAGCATTTT. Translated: CASSLSGTNQPQHF.

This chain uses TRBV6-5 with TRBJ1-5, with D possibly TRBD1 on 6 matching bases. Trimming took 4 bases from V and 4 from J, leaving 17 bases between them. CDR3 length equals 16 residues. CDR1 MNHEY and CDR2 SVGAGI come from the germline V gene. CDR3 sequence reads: CASSFIGQTLNQPQHF. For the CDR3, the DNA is TGTGCCAGCAGTTTCATAGGACAGACTCTAAATCAGCCCCAGCATTTT.

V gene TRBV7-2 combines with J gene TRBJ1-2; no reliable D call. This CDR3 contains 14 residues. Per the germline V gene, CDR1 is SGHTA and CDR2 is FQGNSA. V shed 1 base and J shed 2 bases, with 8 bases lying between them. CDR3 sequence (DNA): TGTGCCAGCAGCTTAGTAGAGGGAAACTATGGCTACACCTTC. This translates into CASSLVEGNYGYTF.

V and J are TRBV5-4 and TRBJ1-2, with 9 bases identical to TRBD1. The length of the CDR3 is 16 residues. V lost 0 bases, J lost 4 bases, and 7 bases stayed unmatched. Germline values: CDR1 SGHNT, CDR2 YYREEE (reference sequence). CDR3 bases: TGTGCCAGCAGCTTGGTGCAGGACAGGGGCGGCTATGGCTACACCTTC. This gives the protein CASSLVQDRGGYGYTF.

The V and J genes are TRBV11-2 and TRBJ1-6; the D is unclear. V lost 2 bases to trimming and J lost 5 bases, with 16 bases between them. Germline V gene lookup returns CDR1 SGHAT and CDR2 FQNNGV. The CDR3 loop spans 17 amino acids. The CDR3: CASSLRAGTKDNSPLHF. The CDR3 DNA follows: TGTGCCAGCAGCTTACGGGCGGGCACAAAAGATAATTCACCCCTCCACTTT.